The T cell receptor beta chain under discussion was sequenced for a study of blood T cell repertoires in COVID-19. At the level of the study: Sites across the United States, Italy and Spain contributed samples from acute and convalescent COVID-19. Nucleic acid was either cDNA or gDNA, and it came from T cells, B-cell-depleted T cells, or PBMCs.

The junction had 15 bases not matched to a gene; V was cut back by 3 bases and J by 6 bases. The V gene's germline CDR1 is SGHVS and CDR2 FQNEAQ. The CDR3 totals 17 residues. Per the study methods: Reference gene primer amplification yielded estimated nucleated cell counts. Using immunoSEQ multiplex PCR, the repertoire was profiled, and TCRdb retains in-frame clones only, with some absent. The V and J calls and clone size come from that table; D and trimming were worked out from the DNA. The sample contains almost 50,000 clones, 84% of which appear only once. The sequence was collected from a middle-aged man with acute or convalescent COVID-19. The chain has TRBV7-8 and TRBJ2-3, with 7 bases matching TRBD2. The sequenced material came from peripheral blood. CDR3 bases: TGTGCCAGCAGCTTGGACCCCCGGGGGAGGGCCCTGGATACGCAGTATTTT. Translation: CASSLDPRGRALDTQYF.